The next 8 T cell receptor beta chains were all read from a single sample in a study of T cells after posttransplantation cyclophosphamide. The method was immunoSEQ multiplex PCR; TCRdb's version includes in-frame clones alone and lacks a portion of them. The specimen has 17,000 or so clones, none found just once. A marrow graft followed busulfan-fludarabine conditioning, with cyclophosphamide on days +3 and +4. The sequencing here drew on PBMCs, taken after allogeneic stem cell transplant with posttransplant cyclophosphamide. Receptor source: a female patient younger than 45 who received an allogeneic stem cell transplant from a related donor, was CMV-positive, and had no GVHD. Some T cells may be provided by the graft donor.

This clone was found many times. The chain has TRBV7-2 and TRBJ2-7; D gene uncertain. The V gene's germline CDR1 is SGHTA and CDR2 FQGNSA. The CDR3 loop spans 14 amino acids. V was trimmed by 0 bases and J by 5 bases, leaving 11 bases between them. Written as DNA, the CDR3 is TGTGCCAGCAGCTTAGCGCTAAGCGAACACGAGCAGTACTTC. Its protein is CASSLALSEHEQYF.

This clone came up many times. This chain uses TRBV29-1 with TRBJ2-1, with 14 bases identical to TRBD2. Germline CDR1 and CDR2: SQVTM and ANQGSEA. The V segment lost 6 bases and the J segment 9 bases; nucleotides outside the gene matches: 7. The CDR3 is 14 amino acids. The CDR3 nucleotides read TGCAGCGTGACTAGCGGGAGGGCCCTTGGTGAGCAGTTCTTC. It yields the protein CSVTSGRALGEQFF.

This clone was counted ten times or more. The CDR3 region has the DNA TGTGCCAGTAGTATAGATGGCCAGGGCGGAGAAAAACTGTTTTTT. This gives the protein CASSIDGQGGEKLFF. The V gene is TRBV19, the J gene TRBJ1-4; D perhaps matches TRBD1 (5 bases). This CDR3 comprises 15 residues. Germline CDR1 LNHDA, CDR2 SQIVND (reference sequence). Trimming shortened V by 0 bases and J by 8 bases, and 13 bases separated the two germline ends.

The sample holds many counts of this clone. The chain combines TRBV18 with TRBJ2-5; 11 positions match TRBD1. V shed 3 bases and J 0 bases; nucleotides not matched to a gene: 3. Germline loops: CDR1 KGHSH, CDR2 LQKENI. This CDR3 has 16 amino acids. Here the CDR3 reads CASSPPGQGDQETQYF. The CDR3 coding sequence is TGTGCCAGCTCACCTCCGGGACAGGGGGACCAAGAGACCCAGTACTTC.

This clone occurred many times. The chain uses TRBV27 and TRBJ2-3, with D possibly matching TRBD2 (5 bases). Germline lookup yields CDR1 MNHEY and CDR2 SMNVEV (reference sequence). The CDR3 extends over 10 amino acids. Trimming pared 8 bases from V and 8 bases from J, leaving 8 bases between. For the CDR3, the DNA is TGTGCCAGCGGACTGGGTACGCAGTATTTT. Translation gives CASGLGTQYF.

This clone has ten or more counts. This chain's CDR3 is CASSLSLGGGTGELFF. The CDR3, as DNA: TGCGCCAGCAGCTTATCACTCGGGGGGGGCACCGGGGAGCTGTTTTTT. V is TRBV5-1 and J is TRBJ2-2; 8 nucleotides agree with TRBD2. J lost 4 bases, V lost 2 bases, and 7 bases had no gene match. The CDR3 length is 16 residues. The germline V gene has CDR1 SGHRS and CDR2 YFSETQ.

In this sample, this clone turned up a few times. A much larger clone differs from this one at a single base, so this may be a read error. The V gene is TRBV7-6, the J gene TRBJ2-5; TRBD2 matches 7 bases. The closer fit of TRBJ2-7 to the DNA end suggests the J call may be wrong. The CDR3 totals 14 residues. From germline, CDR1 is SGHVS and CDR2 FNYEAQ. As DNA, the CDR3 is TGTGCCAGCAGCTTACTAGCGGAGGCCTACGAGCAGTACTTC. It is translated as CASSLLAEAYEQYF.

At least ten counts were recorded for this clone. The chain links TRBV7-3 to TRBJ2-6; D remains ambiguous. The CDR3 is 16 amino acids. Germline assignment: CDR1 SGHTA and CDR2 FQGTGA. The ends were cut back, 3 bases at V and 2 bases at J, with 11 bases in the middle. CDR3 nucleotide sequence: TGTGCCAGCAGCTTGATAACTGGGCCTGGGGCCAACGTCCTGACTTTC. It translates to CASSLITGPGANVLTF. Supplemented by reference TRBV7-3 and TRBJ2-6, the full variable domain reads GAGVSQTPSNKVTEKGKYVELRCDPISGHTALYWYRQSLGQGPEFLIYFQGTGAADDSGLPNDRFFAVRPEGSVSTLKIQRTERGDSAVYLCASSLITGPGANVLTFGAGSRLTVL.